This TCR beta chain comes out of a study of T cells in Graves' hyperthyroidism and ophthalmopathy. The V and J ends lost 2 bases and 6 bases respectively, with 8 bases between them. This CDR3 has 13 amino acids. The germline CDR1 and CDR2 sequences are PRHDT and FYEKMQ (reference sequence). It was uncontrolled infection, other autoimmune disease, pregnancy or lactation that excluded patients. Cells are PBMCs isolated from more than 8.5 ml of fresh blood. The investigators amplified TCR beta CDR3 regions from RNA transcripts. An initial round of RT-PCR targeting the TCR CDR3 relied on the HTBI primer set. MiXCR, run by TCRdb on the multiplex PCR reads, gives a single entry per CDR3 protein. Of some 340,000 distinct CDR3 sequences listed, roughly 13% were seen once; the top ten hold 34%. This clonotype was counted many times.

The sequence came from a woman in her thirties or forties with Graves' ophthalmopathy. Input material: blood. The chain recombines TRBV13 with TRBJ2-1; D is ambiguous. CDR3 region: CASSLLSSNEQFF. The CDR3 bases are TGTGCCAGCAGCTTATTATCCAGCAATGAGCAGTTCTTC.